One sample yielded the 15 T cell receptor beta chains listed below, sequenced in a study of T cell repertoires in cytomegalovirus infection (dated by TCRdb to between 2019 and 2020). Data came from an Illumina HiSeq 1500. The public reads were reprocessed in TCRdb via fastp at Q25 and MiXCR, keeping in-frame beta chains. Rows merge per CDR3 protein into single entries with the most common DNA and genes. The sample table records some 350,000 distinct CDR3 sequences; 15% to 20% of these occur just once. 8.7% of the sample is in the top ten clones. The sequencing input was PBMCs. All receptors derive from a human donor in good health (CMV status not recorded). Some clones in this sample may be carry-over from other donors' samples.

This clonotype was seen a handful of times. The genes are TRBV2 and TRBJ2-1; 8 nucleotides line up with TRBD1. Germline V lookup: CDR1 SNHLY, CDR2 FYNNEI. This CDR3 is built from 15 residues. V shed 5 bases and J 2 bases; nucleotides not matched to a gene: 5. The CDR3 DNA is TGTGCCAGCAGTCCCGGGACAGGCCCCTACAATGAGCAGTTCTTC. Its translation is CASSPGTGPYNEQFF.

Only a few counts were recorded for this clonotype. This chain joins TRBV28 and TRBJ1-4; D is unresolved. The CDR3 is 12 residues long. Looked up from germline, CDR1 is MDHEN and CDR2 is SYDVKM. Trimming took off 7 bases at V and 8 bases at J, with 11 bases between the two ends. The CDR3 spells CASKSFDEKLFF. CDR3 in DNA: TGTGCCAGCAAGAGTTTTGACGAAAAACTGTTTTTT.

CDR3 bases: TGTGCCAGTAGTATCGGGGGGACCTACGAGCAGTACTTC. Translation: CASSIGGTYEQYF. V usage is TRBV19 and J usage is TRBJ2-7, with 7 nucleotides matching TRBD2. This CDR3 has 13 amino acids. V dropped 3 bases and J dropped 2; count of bases not matched to a gene: 1. Germline CDR1 and CDR2: LNHDA and SQIVND (reference sequence).

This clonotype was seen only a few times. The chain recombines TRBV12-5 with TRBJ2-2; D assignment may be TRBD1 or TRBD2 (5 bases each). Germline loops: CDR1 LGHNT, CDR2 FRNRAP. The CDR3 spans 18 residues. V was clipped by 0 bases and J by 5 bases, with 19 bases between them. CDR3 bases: TGTGCTAGTGGTTTGGTGGAGGACGGGGCGGTGAGAACCGGGGAGCTGTTTTTT. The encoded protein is CASGLVEDGAVRTGELFF.

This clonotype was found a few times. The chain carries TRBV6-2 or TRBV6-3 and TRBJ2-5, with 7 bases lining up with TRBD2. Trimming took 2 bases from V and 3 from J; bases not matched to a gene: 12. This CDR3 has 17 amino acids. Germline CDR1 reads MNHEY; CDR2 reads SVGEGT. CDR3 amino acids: CASSYGPAGVGKETQYF. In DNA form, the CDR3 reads TGTGCCAGCAGTTACGGTCCGGCGGGAGTGGGGAAAGAGACCCAGTACTTC.

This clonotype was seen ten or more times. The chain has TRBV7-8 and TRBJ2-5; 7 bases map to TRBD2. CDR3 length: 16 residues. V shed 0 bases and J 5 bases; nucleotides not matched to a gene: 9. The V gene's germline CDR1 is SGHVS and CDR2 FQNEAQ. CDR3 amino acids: CASSLAFSGRVETQYF. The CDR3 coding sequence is TGTGCCAGCAGCTTAGCGTTTTCAGGGAGGGTCGAGACCCAGTACTTC. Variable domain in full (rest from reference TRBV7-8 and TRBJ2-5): GAGVSQSPRYKVAKRGQDVALRCDPISGHVSLFWYQQALGQGPEFLTYFQNEAQLDKSGLPSDRFFAERPEGSVSTLKIQRTQQEDSAVYLCASSLAFSGRVETQYFGPGTRLLVL.

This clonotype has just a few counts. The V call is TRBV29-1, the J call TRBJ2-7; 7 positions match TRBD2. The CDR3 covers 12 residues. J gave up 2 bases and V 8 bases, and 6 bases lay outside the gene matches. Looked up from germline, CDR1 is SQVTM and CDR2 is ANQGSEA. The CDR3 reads CSFSRGAYEQYF. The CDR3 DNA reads TGCAGCTTCTCACGGGGGGCCTACGAGCAGTACTTC.

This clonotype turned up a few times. CDR3 DNA sequence: TGTGCCAGCCAGTGGGGAGGGCCTTTCGCTGAGCAGTTCTTC. It is translated as CASQWGGPFAEQFF. This chain joins TRBV14 and TRBJ2-1, with 7 bases fitting TRBD2. CDR3 length equals 14 residues. Germline V gives CDR1 SGHDN, CDR2 FVKESK. V lost 8 bases to trimming and J lost 9 bases; unmatched junction nucleotides: 13. The full variable domain, in which reference TRBV14 and TRBJ2-1 provide the parts outside the CDR3, is EAGVTQFPSHSVIEKGQTVTLRCDPISGHDNLYWYRRVMGKEIKFLLHFVKESKQDESGMPNNRFLAERTGGTYSTLKVQPAELEDSGVYFCASQWGGPFAEQFFGPGTRLTVL.

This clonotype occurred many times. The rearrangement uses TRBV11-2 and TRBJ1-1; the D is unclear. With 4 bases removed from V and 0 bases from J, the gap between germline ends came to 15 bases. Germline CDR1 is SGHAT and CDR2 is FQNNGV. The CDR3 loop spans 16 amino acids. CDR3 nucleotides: TGTGCCAGCAGCTCCTTCCTGGCAGACATGAACACTGAAGCTTTCTTT. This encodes CASSSFLADMNTEAFF.

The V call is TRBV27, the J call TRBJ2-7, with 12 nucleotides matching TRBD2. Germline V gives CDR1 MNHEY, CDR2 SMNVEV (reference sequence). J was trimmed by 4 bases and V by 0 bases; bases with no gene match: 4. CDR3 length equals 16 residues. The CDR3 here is CASSLSFGTSGYEQYF. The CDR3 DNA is TGTGCCAGCAGTTTATCGTTCGGGACTAGCGGGTACGAGCAGTACTTC.

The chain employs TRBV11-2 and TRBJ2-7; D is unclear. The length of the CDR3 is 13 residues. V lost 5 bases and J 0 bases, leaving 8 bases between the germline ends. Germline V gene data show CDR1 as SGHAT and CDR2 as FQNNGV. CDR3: CASSRGISYEQYF. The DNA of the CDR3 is TGTGCCAGCAGCCGAGGAATCTCCTACGAGCAGTACTTC.

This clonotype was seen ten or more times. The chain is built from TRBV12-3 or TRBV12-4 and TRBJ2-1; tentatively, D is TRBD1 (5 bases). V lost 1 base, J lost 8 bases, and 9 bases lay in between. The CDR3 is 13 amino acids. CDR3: CASSLVGADEQFF. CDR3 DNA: TGTGCCAGCAGTTTAGTAGGGGCGGATGAGCAGTTCTTC.

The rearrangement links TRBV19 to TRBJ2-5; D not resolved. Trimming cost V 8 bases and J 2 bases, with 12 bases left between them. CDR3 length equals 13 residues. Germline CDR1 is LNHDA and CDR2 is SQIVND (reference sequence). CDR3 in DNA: TGTGCCAGTTCCCAAAACACACAAGAGACCCAGTACTTC. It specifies CASSQNTQETQYF. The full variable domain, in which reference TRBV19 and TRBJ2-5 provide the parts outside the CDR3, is DGGITQSPKYLFRKEGQNVTLSCEQNLNHDAMYWYRQDPGQGLRLIYYSQIVNDFQKGDIAEGYSVSREKKESFPLTVTSAQKNPTAFYLCASSQNTQETQYFGPGTRLLVL.

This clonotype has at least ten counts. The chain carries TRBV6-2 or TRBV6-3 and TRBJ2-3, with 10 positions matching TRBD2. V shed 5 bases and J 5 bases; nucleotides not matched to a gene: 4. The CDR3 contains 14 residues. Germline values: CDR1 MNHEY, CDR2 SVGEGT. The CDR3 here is CASSSGRAGDTQYF. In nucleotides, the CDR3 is TGTGCCAGCAGTAGCGGGAGGGCCGGAGATACGCAGTATTTT.

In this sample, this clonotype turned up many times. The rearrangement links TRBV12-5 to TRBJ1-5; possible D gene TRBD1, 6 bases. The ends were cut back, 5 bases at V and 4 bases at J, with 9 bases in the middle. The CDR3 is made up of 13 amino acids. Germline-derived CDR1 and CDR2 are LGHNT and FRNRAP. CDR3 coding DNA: TGTGCTAGTGGTGGACAGTTAAATCAGCCCCAGCATTTT. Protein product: CASGGQLNQPQHF.